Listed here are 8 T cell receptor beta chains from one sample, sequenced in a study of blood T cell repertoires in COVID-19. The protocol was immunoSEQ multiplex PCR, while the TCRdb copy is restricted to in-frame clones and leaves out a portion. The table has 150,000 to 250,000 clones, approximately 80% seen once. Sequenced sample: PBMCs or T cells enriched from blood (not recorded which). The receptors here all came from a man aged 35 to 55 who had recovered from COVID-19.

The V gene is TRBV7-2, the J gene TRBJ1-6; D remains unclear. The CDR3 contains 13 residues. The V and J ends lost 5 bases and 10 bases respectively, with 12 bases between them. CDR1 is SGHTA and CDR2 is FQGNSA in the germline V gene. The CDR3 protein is CASSTGLASPLHF. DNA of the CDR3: TGTGCCAGCAGCACCGGACTTGCCTCACCCCTCCACTTT.

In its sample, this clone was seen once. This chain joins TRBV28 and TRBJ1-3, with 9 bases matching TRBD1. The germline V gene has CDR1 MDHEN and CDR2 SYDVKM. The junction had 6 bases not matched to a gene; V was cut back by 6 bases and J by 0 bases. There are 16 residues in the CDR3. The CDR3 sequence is CASSPGTGYSGNTIYF. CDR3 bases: TGTGCCAGCAGCCCCGGGACAGGGTACTCTGGAAACACCATATATTTT.

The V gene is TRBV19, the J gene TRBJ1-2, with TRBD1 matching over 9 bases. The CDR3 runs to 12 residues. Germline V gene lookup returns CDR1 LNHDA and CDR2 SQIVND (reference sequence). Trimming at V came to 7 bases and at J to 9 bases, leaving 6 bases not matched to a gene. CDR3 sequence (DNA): TGTGCCAGTACGGGGACAGGGAGACGCTACACCTTC. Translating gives CASTGTGRRYTF.

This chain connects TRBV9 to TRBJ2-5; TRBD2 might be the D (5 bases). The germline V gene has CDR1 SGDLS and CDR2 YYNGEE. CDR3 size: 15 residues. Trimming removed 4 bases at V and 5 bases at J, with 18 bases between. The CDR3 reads CASSPSPGYRETQYF. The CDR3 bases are TGTGCCAGCAGCCCCTCACCGGGGTACCGGGAGACCCAGTACTTC.

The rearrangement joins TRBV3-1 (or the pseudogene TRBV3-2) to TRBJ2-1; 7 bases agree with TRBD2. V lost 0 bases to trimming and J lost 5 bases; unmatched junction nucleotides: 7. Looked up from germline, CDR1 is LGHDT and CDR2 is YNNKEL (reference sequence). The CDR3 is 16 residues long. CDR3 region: CASSQDAGTTNNEQFF. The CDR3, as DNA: TGTGCCAGCAGCCAAGATGCGGGGACTACTAACAATGAGCAGTTCTTC.

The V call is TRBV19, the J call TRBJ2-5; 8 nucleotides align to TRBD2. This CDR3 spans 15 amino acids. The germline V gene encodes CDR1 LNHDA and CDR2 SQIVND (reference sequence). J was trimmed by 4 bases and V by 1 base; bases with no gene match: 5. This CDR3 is CASSIGGRIGETQYF. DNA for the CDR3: TGTGCCAGTAGTATAGGCGGGAGGATTGGAGAGACCCAGTACTTC.

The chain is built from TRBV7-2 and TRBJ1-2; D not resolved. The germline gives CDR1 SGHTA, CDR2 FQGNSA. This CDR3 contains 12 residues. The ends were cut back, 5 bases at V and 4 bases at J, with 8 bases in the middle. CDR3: CASSHTIYGYTF. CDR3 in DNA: TGTGCCAGCAGCCATACAATCTATGGCTACACCTTC.

The CDR3 DNA is TGTGCCAGCAGTTCCGACACCTATGGCTACACCTTC. Protein: CASSSDTYGYTF. The J gene is TRBJ1-2, the V gene TRBV28; D remains ambiguous. The V and J ends lost 4 bases and 4 bases respectively, with 7 bases between them. The length of the CDR3 is 12 residues. CDR1 and CDR2 from the germline V gene are MDHEN and SYDVKM.